The source of this T cell receptor (beta chain) is a study of regulatory T cells in long-lasting Graves disease (dated by TCRdb to 2020 to 2022). For the study in its entirety: Antithyroid drugs had been taken for less than 3 months by newly diagnosed Graves' disease patients. Patients with persistent Graves' disease were compared with patients with newly diagnosed Graves' disease using TCR sequencing and RNA sequencing of peripheral blood. The study was registered as a clinical trial and conducted in China. A total of some 33 samples were covered by TCR sequencing, comprising approximately 13 persistent and 20 or so newly diagnosed Graves' disease patients. What the authors observed across the whole study: Compared with newly diagnosed patients, persistent Graves' disease patients had lower TCR Shannon entropy and fewer highly expanded clones, which suggests clonal expansion. Because the primary lesion, thyroid tissue, could not be accessed, the study looked at peripheral blood alone. Persistent disease showed preferential use of TRBV28, TRBJ1-2 and TRBJ2-5, whereas newly diagnosed disease favored TRBV20-1 and TRBJ2-1. Only the TCR beta chain was sequenced and analyzed. As a limitation, the authors acknowledged that the small sample size may reduce accuracy. A larger number of public clonotypes was shared among persistent patients (approximately 3,000) than among newly diagnosed patients (around 870).

The table lists this clonotype with a few counts. The specificity of this receptor is unknown. Per-base quality was not reported, and no clone a single base away is much larger than it. Receptor libraries were prepared by multiplex PCR. The sequencer was an Illumina HiSeq 4000. CDR3 regions were amplified by Arm-PCR with iRepertoire HTBI primers to construct TCR beta libraries. Gel purification was performed on PCR products prior to sequencing. Processing in the source paper ran as follows. A total of 62 TRBV and 14 TRBJ segments were identified across samples and were used for gene usage analysis of CDR3 amino acid clonotypes. Filtered high-quality paired reads were merged into contigs using COPE and FqMerger. Contigs were aligned with BLAST to IMGT TRBV, TRBD and TRBJ reference genes, and CDR3 was defined per IMGT. Highly expanded clones were defined as clonotypes with a frequency above 0.1%. Shannon entropy served as the measure of repertoire diversity, while the Gini coefficient captured V-J evenness. A clonotype found in more than one individual was treated as public. TCRdb ran its own pipeline on the public reads, namely fastp trimming at Q25 and MiXCR clone calling, and kept in-frame beta chains. Records with the same CDR3 protein are collapsed into one entry carrying the most frequent genes and DNA. The V and J calls reflect TCRdb's pipeline rather than the authors' work. A total of more than 400,000 distinct CDR3 sequences appear in this sample, about a sixth of them only once. Around 10% of the sample lies in the top ten.

In the paper's terms, the time point label means: newly diagnosed GD, antithyroid drugs for less than 3 months. For both TCR sequencing and RNA sequencing, RNA was extracted from PBMCs in TRIzol. The diagnosis of Graves' disease followed American Thyroid Association guidelines. Patients for the study were recruited at an endocrinology department in Xi'an, China. Each patient gave around 9 milliliters of peripheral blood, collected in an EDTA anticoagulant tube. Ficoll Paque Plus density gradient separation was used to isolate PBMCs, and no additional T cell sorting was done. An Agilent 2100 Bioanalyzer and agarose gel were used to check RNA quality, while a NanoDrop 2000 measured RNA concentration. The germline V gene provides CDR1 MGHRA and CDR2 YSYEKL. From the cysteine through the phenylalanine, the CDR3 covers 16 amino acids. Only the CDR3 DNA stays, 48 bases, in frame from base 1. Trimming accounts for 8 bases at V and 6 bases at J, while the number of junction bases matched to no gene is 15.

These data also featured in a second study, about T cells in Graves' hyperthyroidism and ophthalmopathy. The second study also describes: Graves' hyperthyroidism was defined as stable when no progression to ophthalmopathy occurred over 18 months of follow-up. The hyperthyroidism patients were between 18 and 65 years old and newly diagnosed, with a disease duration of less than 2 months. Exclusion was applied to patients with uncontrolled infections, other autoimmune diseases, pregnancy or lactation. Diagnoses were based on clinical symptoms, serum thyroxine and TRAb, thyroid ultrasound and orbital computed tomography. A first-round RT-PCR of the TCR CDR3 used the HTBI primer set with the Qiagen OneStep RT-PCR kit. Most expanded thyroid clonotypes (frequency above 0.001) were also found in blood, which suggests that blood repertoires may mirror thyroid immune responses. In cross-validation, a model built on a 13 V-J signature told ophthalmopathy apart from stable hyperthyroidism with 85% to 90% sensitivity and about 81% specificity, and in testing the same model reached 80%/75%. During validation, the model predicted progression to ophthalmopathy a median of approximately 6.5 months ahead of onset, with around 71% sensitivity and 72.22% specificity. A discovery cohort of approximately 100 patients, approximately 44 with Graves' ophthalmopathy and approximately 55 with stable Graves' hyperthyroidism, was used to find distinguishing TCR V-J signatures. Prospective prediction of ophthalmopathy was tested in an independent validation cohort consisting of 18 to 20 hyperthyroidism patients and 15 or so patients who later progressed to ophthalmopathy. The approximately 100 discovery patients were randomly divided into training and test sets at a 7:3 ratio. Thyroid tissue and blood T-cell repertoires from several Graves' hyperthyroidism patients were also compared in the study. Once sampling was done, hyperthyroidism patients were given methimazole at a starting dose of 30 mg daily, whereas ophthalmopathy patients were given high-dose intravenous methylprednisolone. A second multiplex PCR round built the libraries, followed by size selection and purification. Libraries were sequenced paired-end with 100 bp reads on an Illumina HiSeq2000. SOAPnuke was used to process the raw data, throwing out any read that contained adapters or uncalled bases, had a mean Phred below 15, or lacked an exact constant-primer or identifier match. COPE v1.2.5 was used to merge the high-quality paired reads, and each unique nucleotide sequence was defined as a clonotype. Clonotypes were aligned to IMGT TRBV, TRBD and TRBJ reference segments using MiTCR v1.1. The analysis included only V-J combinations with a frequency above 0.0001, which together covered more than 98% of the repertoires. The TCS score was defined as F50 (clonal expansion) divided by E x V (chaos), with BLOSUM62-based TCRdist calculated between CDR3 peptides within each V-J. Welch's t-statistics and random forest reduced roughly 540 V-J features to 10 to 15, which were used in a naive Bayes classifier (R e1071). Sample size was not statistically predetermined, and blinding of investigators to group allocation was not performed. The paper reports TCR Vbeta CDR3 sequencing of approximately 140 peripheral blood samples: approximately 41 ophthalmopathy, fewer than 80 hyperthyroidism and around 17 progressor patients.

This receptor was taken from a woman aged 30 to 39 with Graves disease. Donor details come from another sample of the same person, matched by shared clones. Rearrangement joined TRBV4-1 to TRBJ2-5; 10 central bases correspond to TRBD1. Sequencing used peripheral blood mononuclear cells (PBMCs), obtained at new diagnosis, from a patient treated with antithyroid drugs. CDR3 protein: CASGKLGGQGSKTQYF. The bases read TGCGCCAGCGGAAAACTCGGGGGACAGGGGTCGAAGACCCAGTACTTC.